This TCR beta chain was documented in a study of shared clonotypes between healthy human individuals. Findings of the study overall: A reduction in generation probabilities was seen for non-shared clonotypes relative to those shared by all four donors.

Here immunoSEQ multiplex PCR was the method, and the copy in TCRdb shows in-frame clones only, minus some. The table includes 2 million to 2.5 million clones, approximately 96% detected once. Recent vaccinations or acute infections were absent in the healthy HIV-negative adult donors. The trim removed 0 bases at V and 3 bases at J, leaving 3 bases unmatched. There are 14 residues in the CDR3. For this clone: The antigen is not known.

The TCR sequence derives from a man younger than 35 in good health. The chain has TRBV5-3 and TRBJ2-7, with 7 positions matching TRBD2. TRBV5-3 is known as an ORF, though its function is uncertain. The sequenced sample consisted of naive CD4+ T cells sorted from blood. The subset: CD45RA+ positively selected. The CDR3 here is CARSLGEGSYEQYF. CDR3 bases: TGTGCCAGAAGCTTGGGGGAGGGGAGCTACGAGCAGTACTTC.